In this sample, the clone carrying this T cell receptor (beta chain) turned up many times. Its antigen is undetermined. The sample belongs to a study of T cells after posttransplantation cyclophosphamide. The study's findings and limits: After PTCy, TRB diversity resembled that of CNI/methotrexate controls. Skin or GI-infiltrating T cells shared few TRB sequences with blood.

The repertoire was sequenced with immunoSEQ multiplex PCR; TCRdb's copy has only in-frame clones and lacks some. Singletons are absent from the sample, which has over 25,000 clones. This CDR3 region has 15 residues. The germline CDR1 and CDR2 sequences are LGHNT and FRNRAP. V was pared by 6 bases and J by 4 bases, with 15 bases between. Specimen: PBMCs. V gene TRBV12-5 combines with J gene TRBJ2-2; D might be TRBD2 (5 bases). The sequence was collected from a man over 45 in good health, CMV-negative, and a related stem cell transplant donor. The CDR3 coding sequence is TGTGCTAGTGGCTTCGACCCCCGGGGCACCGGGGAGCTGTTTTTT. Translating gives CASGFDPRGTGELFF.